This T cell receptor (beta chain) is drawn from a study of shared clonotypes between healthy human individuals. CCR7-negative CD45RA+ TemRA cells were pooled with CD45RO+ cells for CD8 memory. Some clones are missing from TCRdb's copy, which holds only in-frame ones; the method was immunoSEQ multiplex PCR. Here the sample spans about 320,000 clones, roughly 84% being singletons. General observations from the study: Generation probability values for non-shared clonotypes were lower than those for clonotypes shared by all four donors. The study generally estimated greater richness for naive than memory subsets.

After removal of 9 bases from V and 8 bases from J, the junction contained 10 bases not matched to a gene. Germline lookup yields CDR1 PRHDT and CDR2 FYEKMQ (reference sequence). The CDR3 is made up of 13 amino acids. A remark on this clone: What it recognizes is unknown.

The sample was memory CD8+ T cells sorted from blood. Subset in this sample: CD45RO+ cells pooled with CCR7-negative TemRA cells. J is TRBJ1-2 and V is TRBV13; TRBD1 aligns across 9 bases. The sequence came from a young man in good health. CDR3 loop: CASSLVTGGGYTF. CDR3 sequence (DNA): TGTGCCAGTTCATTGGTGACAGGGGGAGGCTACACCTTC.